The following is a T cell receptor (beta chain) sequence with its context. There is no known antigen for this receptor. Base qualities are not at hand, and no much larger clone is one base apart. The immunoSEQ Assay, a bias-controlled multiplex PCR, was used to amplify TCRbeta CDR3 regions from genomic DNA. The study's processing was this. The number of nucleated cells in each sample was estimated from the amplification of reference gene primers within the assay. To quantify the absolute abundance of each unique TCRbeta CDR3 rearrangement, sequence reads were collapsed and filtered. For each sample, productive Simpson clonality was calculated as the square root of Simpson's diversity index over productive rearrangements. The clones in this table, taken by TCRdb from immuneACCESS, are in-frame only. Not every clone is retained; where verified, under half of the shortfall comes from an unresolved V gene, and the cause of the rest is unknown. V, J and clone size are those of that table, while D and trimming were read from the DNA. The sample profile shows some 230,000 clones; roughly 84% of them were found once. The top ten clonotypes cover around 3% of the sample.

A second Seattle source provided samples from volunteer blood donors who had recovered from COVID-19. The collaborating institutions used their own protocols to collect whole blood in K2EDTA tubes. For TCRbeta analysis, collaborators shipped samples as frozen whole blood, isolated PBMCs, or DNA extracted from either of those sample types. The sample is drawn from a study of blood T cell repertoires in COVID-19 (dated by TCRdb to 2020 to 2022). General notes on the study: Samples from collaborators originated in the United States, Italy and Spain and spanned both the acute and convalescent phases of COVID-19. HLA class I and class II types, where available, came from metadata supplied by the sample provider rather than from assay-based typing. The repertoires were released in a freely available public database meant as a resource for research on the immune response to SARS-CoV-2. The samples were drawn from two sources: the first 160 participants of the ongoing ImmuneRACE study, and 1,200 or so subjects contributed by 6 global collaborators. Subjects who had been exposed to COVID-19, were actively infected with it, or had recovered from it provided the deeply sampled blood TCRbeta repertoires that made up the dataset. The prospective study material was composed of cDNA or gDNA derived from T cells, B-cell-depleted T cells, or PBMCs. The sample metadata nearly always contained a de-identified subject ID, COVID-19 status, age in years and sex.

V ends up 4 bases short and J 2 bases short, with an unmatched junction base count of 4. The CDR3, from cysteine to phenylalanine, totals 14 residues. Just the 42-base CDR3 DNA is kept, in frame starting at base 1. CDR1 SGHTA and CDR2 FQGNSA are derived from the germline V gene. Results and caveats for the whole study, not just this receptor: The amount of clinical and demographic metadata varied by source and participant and was provided uncurated.

This clonotype was obtained from a man between 45 and 60 years old who had recovered from COVID-19. The sample was peripheral blood. The chain is encoded by TRBV7-2 joined to TRBJ2-7, with 8 bases aligning to TRBD2. The sequenced DNA: TGTGCCAGCAGCTCCGCGGGAGGACCCTACGAGCAGTACTTC. Protein translation: CASSSAGGPYEQYF.